A single T cell receptor (beta chain) is shown here with its context. The antigen is unknown. This record belongs to a study of T cells expressing NK-cell markers. Study information: Repertoire data for TCR beta were derived from sorted T cells (CD3+CD56+NKG2C+, CD3+CD56+NKG2C- and CD3+CD56-NKG2C+). Seven of the eight sequenced donors were classified as HCMV-seropositive, and one was classified as seronegative.

Libraries used 5'RACE template switching adding universal primer site and UMIs. From its re-call of the 5' RACE reads, TCRdb lists each CDR3 protein once, without DNA. The sample includes roughly 390,000 distinct CDR3 sequences. This CDR3 comprises 15 residues. Germline-derived CDR1 and CDR2 are MGHRA and YSYEKL. General study results and limits: In several donors, dominant NKG2C+ clonotypes were roughly 1.0-8% of CD8+ T cells.

This TCR derives from a woman in her forties or fifties in good health. The chain links TRBV4-1 to TRBJ1-1; TCRdb's D call of TRBD1 is untestable without DNA. Sequenced material: blood T cells: a sorted CD56 or NKG2C T cell subset, CD4+ or CD8+ T cells, or bulk PBMC T cells (not recorded which). CDR3 protein: CASSQVPGERTEAFF.